These 24 T cell receptor beta chains came from one sample sequenced in a study of blood T cell repertoires in COVID-19. The assay was immunoSEQ multiplex PCR, and TCRdb's table has in-frame clones only and misses some. The repertoire holds approximately 260,000 clones, with approximately 89% as singletons. The sequenced material came from peripheral blood. The receptors here all came from a woman aged 40 to 49 who had recovered from COVID-19.

The rearrangement links TRBV24-1 to TRBJ1-1, with TRBD1 as a possible D gene (6 bases). Germline CDR1 and CDR2: KGHDR and SFDVKD. This CDR3 has 13 residues. V was clipped by 5 bases and J by 6 bases, with 12 bases between them. As DNA, the CDR3 is TGTGCCACCAGTGGAGGGGGGGGCTCTGAAGCTTTCTTT. It translates to CATSGGGGSEAFF.

The CDR3 reads CASSLGEYTEAFF. CDR3 DNA: TGTGCCAGCAGCTTAGGGGAATACACTGAAGCTTTCTTT. This sequence joins TRBV6-5 and TRBJ1-1; D may be TRBD1 (5 bases). This CDR3 spans 13 amino acids. Looked up from germline, CDR1 is MNHEY and CDR2 is SVGAGI. V gave up 6 bases and J gave up 3 bases, with 11 bases separating them.

This chain links TRBV19 with TRBJ2-3; 10 bases are shared with TRBD2. The CDR3 contains 15 residues. Germline CDR1 reads LNHDA; CDR2 reads SQIVND (reference sequence). Losses at the gene ends were 6 bases for V and 7 bases for J; bases not matched to a gene: 10. DNA of the CDR3: TGTGCCAGTAGGAGACTTAGCGGGGGGACCCATACGCAGTATTTT. Protein sequence: CASRRLSGGTHTQYF. Drawing the rest from reference TRBV19 and TRBJ2-3, the complete variable domain is DGGITQSPKYLFRKEGQNVTLSCEQNLNHDAMYWYRQDPGQGLRLIYYSQIVNDFQKGDIAEGYSVSREKKESFPLTVTSAQKNPTAFYLCASRRLSGGTHTQYFGPGTRLTVL.

This chain uses TRBV30 with TRBJ2-1; D not resolved. V lost 5 bases and J lost 4, with 15 bases in between. Germline V lookup: CDR1 GTSNPN, CDR2 SVGIG (reference sequence). The CDR3 contains 14 residues. The CDR3 is CAWVRSSHYNEQFF. The CDR3 nucleotides read TGTGCCTGGGTTCGGAGCTCCCATTACAATGAGCAGTTCTTC. Full variable domain (rest looked up from reference TRBV30 and TRBJ2-1): SQTIHQWPATLVQPVGSPLSLECTVEGTSNPNLYWYRQAAGRGLQLLFYSVGIGQISSEVPQNLSASRPQDRQFILSSKKLLLSDSGFYLCAWVRSSHYNEQFFGPGTRLTVL.

The J gene is TRBJ2-7, the V gene TRBV19; a possible D gene is TRBD2 (6 bases). Trimming removed 4 bases at V and 3 bases at J, with 10 bases between. The germline gives CDR1 LNHDA, CDR2 SQIVND (reference sequence). The CDR3 is 13 amino acids. DNA of the CDR3: TGTGCCAGTAGTAGGGGACTCAACTACGAGCAGTACGTC. Translating it yields CASSRGLNYEQYV.

Note on this clone: The junction does not match germline at one end; this may be a read error. The chain is built from TRBV2 and TRBJ1-2; D perhaps matches TRBD1 (6 bases). This CDR3 is built from 14 residues. Germline V gene sequence: CDR1 SNHLY, CDR2 FYNNEI. Here the CDR3 DNA reads TGTGCCAGCAGTGAAGCGCCTGGGGGCTATGGCTGCACCTTC. It codes for CASSEAPGGYGCTF.

The chain carries TRBV7-2 and TRBJ1-1; D is ambiguous. With 3 bases removed from V and 1 base from J, the gap between germline ends came to 12 bases. This CDR3 is 15 amino acids long. The germline V gene has CDR1 SGHTA and CDR2 FQGNSA. CDR3 nucleotides: TGTGCCAGCAGCTTTTTAGGAGAAACGAACACTGAAGCTTTCTTT. Its translation is CASSFLGETNTEAFF. Looking up the rest from reference TRBV7-2 and TRBJ1-1 gives the full variable domain: GAGVSQSPSNKVTEKGKDVELRCDPISGHTALYWYRQSLGQGLEFLIYFQGNSAPDKSGLPSDRFSAERTGGSVSTLTIQRTQQEDSAVYLCASSFLGETNTEAFFGQGTRLTVV.

The genes are TRBV19 and TRBJ2-1; TRBD1 agrees at 9 bases. CDR1 and CDR2 (germline): LNHDA, SQIVND (reference sequence). Germline trimming cut 6 bases from V and 9 bases from J; bases unmatched to any gene: 6. The CDR3 has 13 residues. The CDR3 loop is CASSTQGATEQFF. In nucleotides, the CDR3 is TGTGCCAGTAGCACACAGGGGGCCACTGAGCAGTTCTTC.

The chain recombines TRBV10-3 with TRBJ2-7, with TRBD1 as a possible D gene (6 bases). Between the trimmed V and J ends, which lost 10 bases and 4 bases, there was a span of 11 bases. This CDR3 contains 11 residues. In germline, CDR1 is ENHRY, CDR2 SYGVKD. CDR3: CATRDTYEQYF. CDR3 nucleotides: TGTGCCACCCGGGACACATACGAGCAGTACTTC.

CDR3 region: CASSLLTSGRGYNEQFF. DNA for the CDR3: TGTGCCAGCAGCTTACTTACTAGCGGGAGAGGCTACAATGAGCAGTTCTTC. This chain joins TRBV11-2 and TRBJ2-1, with 11 positions matching TRBD2. The CDR3 runs to 17 residues. Germline CDR1 is SGHAT and CDR2 is FQNNGV. J was trimmed by 3 bases and V by 2 bases; bases with no gene match: 6.

This chain connects TRBV7-9 to TRBJ1-2; D remains ambiguous. The V gene's germline CDR1 is SEHNR and CDR2 FQNEAQ (reference sequence). The CDR3 consists of 14 residues. Trimming removed 4 bases from V and 3 bases from J, with 12 bases in between. CDR3 protein: CASSSGGSYYGYTF. CDR3 DNA: TGTGCCAGCAGCTCCGGAGGGTCCTACTATGGCTACACCTTC. The full variable domain, its missing parts supplied by reference TRBV7-9 and TRBJ1-2, is DTGVSQNPRHKITKRGQNVTFRCDPISEHNRLYWYRQTLGQGPEFLTYFQNEAQLEKSRLLSDRFSAERPKGSFSTLEIQRTEQGDSAMYLCASSSGGSYYGYTFGSGTRLTVV.

This chain connects TRBV29-1 to TRBJ1-4; 10 bases align to TRBD1. Germline-derived CDR1 and CDR2 are SQVTM and ANQGSEA. With 4 bases clipped from V and 2 bases from J, the junction kept 4 bases outside the gene matches. The CDR3 extends over 15 amino acids. In nucleotides, the CDR3 is TGCAGCGTTGTTGGGACAGGGGAGACTAATGAAAAACTGTTTTTT. Encoded protein: CSVVGTGETNEKLFF.

This chain joins TRBV7-2 and TRBJ1-5, with 9 bases fitting TRBD1. This CDR3 spans 15 amino acids. From germline, CDR1 is SGHTA and CDR2 FQGNSA. Trimming removed 5 bases from V and 2 bases from J; junction bases left unmatched: 4. Here the CDR3 reads CASSVRTGGNQPQHF. DNA of the CDR3: TGTGCCAGCAGCGTACGGACAGGGGGCAATCAGCCCCAGCATTTT.

The CDR3 DNA reads as TGTGCCAGTAGTATGAGATACAATGAGCAGTTCTTC. Translation: CASSMRYNEQFF. The genes are TRBV19 and TRBJ2-1, with unresolved D. The CDR3 has 12 residues. CDR1 is LNHDA, CDR2 SQIVND, per germline (reference sequence). V was clipped by 3 bases and J by 4 bases, with 4 bases between them.

This chain connects TRBV18 to TRBJ2-7; D is uncertain. V was shortened by 5 bases and J by 0 bases, with 11 bases between the two germline ends. CDR1 KGHSH and CDR2 LQKENI come from the germline V gene. The CDR3 covers 14 residues. CDR3 loop: CASSVSESSYEQYV. The DNA of the CDR3 is TGTGCCAGCTCAGTTAGTGAAAGCTCCTACGAGCAGTACGTC.

Worth noting for this clone: The germline gene is not matched at one end of the junction; a read error may be the cause. The chain joins TRBV19 to TRBJ2-1, with a tentative D call TRBD1 (6 bases). The CDR3 covers 15 residues. Per the germline V gene, CDR1 is LNHDA and CDR2 is SQIVND (reference sequence). Written as DNA, the CDR3 is TGTGCCAGTAGTACGAACAGGGTTTCCTCCAATGAGCAGTTCTTC. It encodes CASSTNRVSSNEQFF.

The chain combines TRBV11-2 with TRBJ2-2, with 8 positions matching TRBD2. Germline loops: CDR1 SGHAT, CDR2 FQNNGV. The CDR3 runs to 14 residues. V lost 4 bases to trimming and J lost 7 bases; unmatched junction nucleotides: 5. The CDR3 region is CASSSGLAVGELFF. The CDR3 bases are TGTGCCAGCAGCTCTGGACTAGCTGTCGGGGAGCTGTTTTTT.

The gene calls are TRBV3-1 (or the pseudogene TRBV3-2) and TRBJ1-2; perhaps TRBD1 as D (5 bases). The V end lost 1 base, the J end lost 12 bases, and 27 bases lay between the germline ends. The CDR3 has 17 amino acids. Germline CDR1 reads LGHDT; CDR2 reads YNNKEL (reference sequence). For the CDR3, the DNA is TGTGCCAGCAGCCAAGTCGTCCGGGGGGGAGGAACCAGCCACCACACCTTC. This gives the protein CASSQVVRGGGTSHHTF.

V gene TRBV7-2 combines with J gene TRBJ1-2, with TRBD1 matching 7 bases. CDR1 is SGHTA, CDR2 FQGNSA, per germline. With V trimmed by 1 base and J by 8 bases, 7 bases remained unmatched. This CDR3 is built from 14 residues. CDR3 region: CASSLVQGGAGYTF. The CDR3 DNA reads as TGTGCCAGCAGCTTAGTACAAGGGGGCGCGGGCTACACCTTC.

The chain combines TRBV6-5 with TRBJ1-2; 8 bases line up with TRBD1. Losses at the gene ends were 6 bases for V and 6 bases for J; bases not matched to a gene: 6. The CDR3 runs to 13 residues. From germline, CDR1 is MNHEY and CDR2 SVGAGI. The CDR3 protein is CASRDGQGDGYTF. The CDR3, as DNA: TGTGCCAGCAGGGATGGACAGGGAGATGGCTACACCTTC.

The rearrangement joins TRBV27 to TRBJ2-5; tentatively, D is TRBD2 (6 bases). V was clipped by 6 bases and J by 5 bases, with 19 bases between them. From germline, CDR1 is MNHEY and CDR2 SMNVEV (reference sequence). The CDR3 runs to 15 residues. The chain's CDR3 is CASRPGGSTRETQYF. The CDR3 DNA reads TGTGCCAGCAGGCCAGGAGGGTCAACAAGGGAGACCCAGTACTTC.

The V and J genes are TRBV6-5 and TRBJ2-1; no definite D call. The CDR3 extends over 13 amino acids. Trimming stripped 4 bases from V and 2 bases from J, with 6 bases between. Germline CDR1 MNHEY, CDR2 SVGAGI. The DNA for the CDR3 is TGTGCCAGCAGTTCCCAGACCTACAATGAGCAGTTCTTC. Protein sequence: CASSSQTYNEQFF.

This sequence joins TRBV28 and TRBJ1-6; D may be TRBD1 (6 bases). V was shortened by 6 bases and J by 6 bases, with 15 bases between the two germline ends. Looked up from germline, CDR1 is MDHEN and CDR2 is SYDVKM. This CDR3 contains 15 residues. In DNA form, the CDR3 reads TGTGCCAGCAGCGTAAGGGGGGGCGTTAATTCACCCCTCCACTTT. The encoded protein is CASSVRGGVNSPLHF.

This clone showed up just once. This chain links TRBV2 with TRBJ2-5; 8 positions agree with TRBD1. The CDR3 is 14 amino acids. The germline CDR1 and CDR2 sequences are SNHLY and FYNNEI. J lost 2 bases, V lost 3 bases, and 2 bases had no gene match. The CDR3 nucleotides read TGTGCCAGCAGTGATAGGACAGGGCAAGAGACCCAGTACTTC. Translating it yields CASSDRTGQETQYF.